Listed below are T cell receptor beta chains from one sample, sequenced in a study of OX40 agonist ivuxolimab in advanced cancers. Method: immunoSEQ multiplex PCR; TCRdb's copy keeps in-frame clones and lacks some. Found here are 40,000 to 45,000 clones, 80% to 90% of them singletons; the top ten hold 4.5% to 5%. The material sequenced was CD4+ or CD8+ T cells sorted from blood, taken in a trial of the OX40 agonist ivuxolimab. The receptors derive from an adult with an advanced solid tumor such as melanoma, head and neck, liver or kidney cancer. CDR3s include the opening cysteine and the closing phenylalanine or tryptophan. D genes are given only for firm matches. Only some rows state a clone size, as once, few, many or a class for expanded clones.

D: TRBD1; J: TRBJ1-1; V: TRBV5-4; size: NA; CDR3: CASSLRPPGQGDTEAFF; DNA: TGTGCCAGCAGCTTACGACCGCCGGGACAGGGTGACACTGAAGCTTTCTTT
D: NA; J: TRBJ1-5; V: TRBV10-3; size: NA; CDR3: CAISEGGAGDQPQHF; DNA: TGTGCCATCAGTGAGGGGGGGGCAGGGGATCAGCCCCAGCATTTT
D: NA; J: TRBJ2-1; V: TRBV2; size: NA; CDR3: CASSAMEDSYEQFF; DNA: TGTGCCAGCAGTGCTATGGAGGATAGTTATGAGCAGTTCTTC
D: TRBD1; J: TRBJ2-2; V: TRBV4-1; size: NA; CDR3: CASSQEDRVITGELFF; DNA: TGCGCCAGCAGCCAAGAGGACAGGGTGATCACCGGGGAGCTGTTTTTT
D: TRBD2; J: TRBJ2-5; V: TRBV19; size: NA; CDR3: CASRGGARETQYF; DNA: TGTGCCAGCCGCGGGGGGGCTAGAGAGACCCAGTACTTC
D: TRBD1; J: TRBJ1-1; V: TRBV6-1; size: NA; CDR3: CASLDRGGGAFF; DNA: TGTGCCAGCCTGGACAGGGGCGGAGGAGCTTTCTTT
D: TRBD2; J: TRBJ2-7; V: TRBV14; size: NA; CDR3: CASSRGLAVTYEQYF; DNA: TGTGCCAGCAGCCGGGGACTAGCGGTCACCTACGAGCAGTACTTC
D: NA; J: TRBJ2-3; V: TRBV6-6; size: NA; CDR3: CASRPGATDTQYF; DNA: TGTGCCAGCAGGCCCGGGGCCACAGATACGCAGTATTTT
D: NA; J: TRBJ2-1; V: TRBV19; size: NA; CDR3: CASSRDPYNEQFF; DNA: TGTGCCAGTAGTCGGGACCCATACAATGAGCAGTTCTTC
D: TRBD1; J: TRBJ2-2; V: TRBV30; size: NA; CDR3: CAWGGQSTGELFF; DNA: TGTGCCTGGGGGGGACAGAGCACCGGGGAGCTGTTTTTT
D: NA; J: TRBJ2-7; V: TRBV11-1; size: NA; CDR3: CASSLAQQVYEQYF; DNA: TGTGCCAGCAGCTTAGCTCAACAGGTCTACGAGCAGTACTTC
D: NA; J: TRBJ2-2; V: TRBV6-5; size: NA; CDR3: CASRGTNTGELFF; DNA: TGTGCCAGCAGAGGGACGAACACCGGGGAGCTGTTTTTT
D: NA; J: TRBJ2-3; V: TRBV10-2; size: NA; CDR3: CASRAGQFTDTQYF; DNA: TGCGCCAGCAGAGCGGGACAGTTCACAGATACGCAGTATTTT
D: NA; J: TRBJ2-2; V: TRBV2; size: NA; CDR3: CASSVKQGGTGELFF; DNA: TGTGCCAGCAGTGTGAAACAGGGCGGGACCGGGGAGCTGTTTTTT
D: NA; J: TRBJ2-5; V: TRBV21-1; size: NA; CDR3: CASSIPQGGQETQYF; DNA: TGTGCCAGCAGCATCCCCCAGGGTGGTCAAGAGACCCAGTACTTC
D: NA; J: TRBJ1-4; V: TRBV9; size: NA; CDR3: CASSVDRVGKKLFF; DNA: TGTGCCAGCAGCGTAGACAGGGTTGGGAAAAAACTGTTTTTT
D: NA; J: TRBJ1-3; V: TRBV5-4; size: few; CDR3: CASSSGQSSSGNTIYF; DNA: TGTGCCAGCAGCTCCGGACAGTCAAGCTCTGGAAACACCATATATTTT
D: TRBD2; J: TRBJ2-1; V: TRBV9; size: NA; CDR3: CASSGGSDEQFF; DNA: TGTGCCAGCAGCGGCGGGAGTGATGAGCAGTTCTTC
D: NA; J: TRBJ2-2; V: TRBV7-2; size: NA; CDR3: CASSFVGGNTGELFF; DNA: TGTGCCAGCAGCTTCGTCGGGGGTAACACCGGGGAGCTGTTTTTT
D: NA; J: TRBJ2-2; V: TRBV2; size: NA; CDR3: CASRVNTGELFF; DNA: TGTGCCAGCAGGGTGAACACCGGGGAGCTGTTTTTT
D: NA; J: TRBJ1-1; V: TRBV11-2; size: NA; CDR3: CASSSQGGGPQTEAFF; DNA: TGTGCCAGCAGCTCCCAAGGGGGGGGGCCCCAGACTGAAGCTTTCTTT
D: NA; J: TRBJ1-2; V: TRBV20-1; size: NA; CDR3: CSAQDSYGYTF; DNA: TGCAGTGCTCAGGACAGCTATGGCTACACCTTC
D: NA; J: TRBJ2-7; V: TRBV19; size: NA; CDR3: CASSRDGTSYEQYF; DNA: TGTGCCAGTAGTCGGGACGGGACCTCCTACGAGCAGTACTTC
D: NA; J: TRBJ1-5; V: TRBV11-2; size: NA; CDR3: CASSLGGGGQPQHF; DNA: TGTGCCAGCAGCTTAGGAGGGGGAGGTCAGCCCCAGCATTTT
D: NA; J: TRBJ1-5; V: TRBV19; size: NA; CDR3: CASSLGRDQPQHF; DNA: TGTGCCAGTAGCCTTGGACGAGATCAGCCCCAGCATTTT
D: NA; J: TRBJ2-5; V: TRBV6-1; size: NA; CDR3: CASRNLRAGQETQYF; DNA: TGTGCCAGCAGGAACCTAAGGGCGGGGCAAGAGACCCAGTACTTC
D: NA; J: TRBJ2-1; V: TRBV21-1; size: NA; CDR3: CASSKESELQGYNEQFF; DNA: TGTGCCAGCAGCAAAGAGTCGGAGCTACAGGGGTACAATGAGCAGTTCTTC
D: NA; J: TRBJ2-5; V: TRBV7-8; size: NA; CDR3: CASSLGTHGTQYF; DNA: TGTGCCAGCAGCTTAGGGACTCATGGGACCCAGTACTTC
D: NA; J: TRBJ1-1; V: TRBV6-5; size: NA; CDR3: CASSYRQNTEAFF; DNA: TGTGCCAGCAGTTACAGGCAGAACACTGAAGCTTTCTTT
D: TRBD2; J: TRBJ2-7; V: TRBV5-1; size: NA; CDR3: CASSLAVGSGRPLKKYEQYF; DNA: TGCGCCAGCAGCTTGGCGGTTGGCAGCGGGAGGCCCCTTAAGAAGTACGAGCAGTACTTC
D: NA; J: TRBJ2-3; V: TRBV6-1; size: NA; CDR3: CASTRTGGRDTQYF; DNA: TGTGCCAGCACTCGAACGGGGGGCAGGGATACGCAGTATTTT
D: NA; J: TRBJ2-2; V: TRBV19; size: NA; CDR3: CASSIGGGTGELFF; DNA: TGTGCCAGTAGTATAGGAGGTGGAACCGGGGAGCTGTTTTTT
D: NA; J: TRBJ2-7; V: TRBV25-1; size: once; CDR3: CASSEGALSSYEQYF; DNA: TGTGCCAGCAGTGAAGGCGCCCTGAGCTCCTACGAGCAGTACTTC
D: NA; J: TRBJ2-7; V: TRBV6-6; size: NA; CDR3: CASSYSNPAGEQYF; DNA: TGTGCCAGCAGTTACTCGAATCCGGCAGGCGAGCAGTACTTC
D: TRBD2; J: TRBJ2-1; V: TRBV6-4; size: NA; CDR3: CASSVLAGHNEQFF; DNA: TGTGCCAGCAGTGTACTAGCGGGGCACAATGAGCAGTTCTTC
D: NA; J: TRBJ2-5; V: TRBV27; size: NA; CDR3: CASSLSRYETQYF; DNA: TGTGCCAGCAGTTTATCTAGATACGAGACCCAGTACTTC
D: NA; J: TRBJ2-5; V: TRBV9; size: NA; CDR3: CASSVVRWETQYF; DNA: TGTGCCAGCAGCGTAGTCAGATGGGAGACCCAGTACTTC
D: TRBD1; J: TRBJ1-2; V: TRBV7-8; size: NA; CDR3: CASSPPWDRQINYGYTF; DNA: TGTGCCAGCAGTCCCCCTTGGGACAGACAAATTAACTATGGCTACACCTTC
D: NA; J: TRBJ2-3; V: TRBV4-2; size: NA; CDR3: CASSHPHGEDFTDTQYF; DNA: TGTGCCAGCAGCCATCCCCATGGGGAGGACTTCACAGATACGCAGTATTTT
D: NA; J: TRBJ2-7; V: TRBV11-1; size: few; CDR3: CASSLVRGGEQYF; DNA: TGTGCCAGCAGCTTAGTCAGGGGTGGTGAGCAGTACTTC
D: NA; J: TRBJ1-1; V: TRBV6-5; size: NA; CDR3: CASSVVSMGNTEAFF; DNA: TGTGCCAGCAGTGTCGTGTCCATGGGGAACACTGAAGCTTTCTTT
D: TRBD2; J: TRBJ2-3; V: TRBV5-1; size: NA; CDR3: CASSLETSGVSTDTQYF; DNA: TGCGCCAGCAGCTTGGAGACTAGCGGGGTGAGCACAGATACGCAGTATTTT
D: NA; J: TRBJ1-1; V: TRBV9; size: NA; CDR3: CASSVLGQGQKGAFF; DNA: TGTGCCAGCAGCGTCTTGGGGCAGGGGCAGAAGGGAGCTTTCTTT
D: NA; J: TRBJ1-2; V: TRBV18; size: NA; CDR3: CASSAAIGEGYGYTF; DNA: TGTGCCAGCTCCGCGGCTATTGGCGAGGGGTATGGCTACACCTTC
D: TRBD1; J: TRBJ1-2; V: TRBV2; size: NA; CDR3: CASSEIGTGSNGYTF; DNA: TGTGCCAGCAGTGAAATTGGGACAGGGTCTAATGGCTACACCTTC
D: TRBD1; J: TRBJ2-2; V: TRBV10-1; size: few; CDR3: CASRAGGTGELFF; DNA: TGCGCCAGCAGGGCAGGGGGCACCGGGGAGCTGTTTTTT